These T cell receptor beta chains were read from a single sample in a study of blood T cell repertoires in COVID-19. Clones were read by immunoSEQ multiplex PCR, and TCRdb kept only the in-frame ones, dropping some. The data contain approximately 82,000 clones, about four fifths of them singletons. The sequenced material came from peripheral blood. These receptors all stem from a woman in her 70s with acute or convalescent COVID-19. The conserved cysteine and the conserved F or W are not part of the CDR3 here. Fields, in order: J gene, V gene, CDR3 protein.

J: TRBJ2-5
V: TRBV18
CDR3: ASSPSGEGETQY

J: TRBJ1-5
V: TRBV20-1
CDR3: SASRPQGWNQPQH

J: TRBJ1-1
V: TRBV19
CDR3: ASSREYTTEAF

J: TRBJ2-7
V: TRBV24-1
CDR3: ATAGQGADEQY

J: TRBJ2-6
V: TRBV5-1
CDR3: ASSLGQTSGANVLT

J: TRBJ2-5
V: TRBV2
CDR3: ASSKARGSAETQY

J: TRBJ1-4
V: TRBV5-1
CDR3: ASSLVVNEKLF

J: TRBJ2-1
V: TRBV6-1
CDR3: ASRESGGRGPYNEQF

J: TRBJ1-5
V: TRBV30
CDR3: AWATGGNQPQH

J: TRBJ2-1
V: TRBV24-1
CDR3: ATSDNGVSSPNEQF

J: TRBJ2-1
V: TRBV6-5
CDR3: ASSSDKTSQF

J: TRBJ1-5
V: TRBV6-6
CDR3: ASSFRDRNQPQH

J: TRBJ2-1
V: TRBV11-3
CDR3: ASSLRAGNYNEQF

J: TRBJ1-2
V: TRBV29-1
CDR3: SVEGGPYGYT

J: TRBJ2-7
V: TRBV5-4
CDR3: ASSLALASGNYEQY

J: TRBJ1-4
V: TRBV10-2
CDR3: ASGGTELEKLF

J: TRBJ2-3
V: TRBV19
CDR3: ASSPRTGSMADTQY

J: TRBJ2-5
V: TRBV5-1
CDR3: ASSLGLYETQY

J: TRBJ2-2
V: TRBV18
CDR3: ASSPSSPGLAGAGELF

J: TRBJ2-5
V: TRBV7-2
CDR3: ASSLARPSGFTQY

J: TRBJ2-3
V: TRBV9
CDR3: ASSVVSSGYTDTQY

J: TRBJ1-1
V: TRBV7-2
CDR3: ASSFPGREAF

J: TRBJ2-6
V: TRBV30
CDR3: AWNPGDSGANVLT

J: TRBJ1-1
V: TRBV6-5
CDR3: ASSLIRNTEAF

J: TRBJ1-3
V: TRBV4-1
CDR3: ASSSGQTSGNTIY

J: TRBJ1-6
V: TRBV7-2
CDR3: ASSPRVSNSPLH

J: TRBJ2-1
V: TRBV3-1/TRBV3-2
CDR3: ASSQESLAGSEQF

J: TRBJ2-2
V: TRBV5-1
CDR3: ASSDTPGQVAGELF

J: TRBJ2-5
V: TRBV15
CDR3: ATSSGGQGAQETQY

J: TRBJ2-7
V: TRBV7-2
CDR3: ASSLILLAAYEQY

J: TRBJ2-1
V: TRBV11-2
CDR3: ASTSRLAGYNEQF

J: TRBJ2-5
V: TRBV29-1
CDR3: SVQNGAGETQY

J: TRBJ2-5
V: TRBV7-2
CDR3: ASSPPPSGREKTQY

J: TRBJ2-2
V: TRBV7-9
CDR3: ASSFEGELF

J: TRBJ1-2
V: TRBV24-1
CDR3: ATSDPGGGNNFDYGYT

J: TRBJ2-1
V: TRBV7-2
CDR3: AGTGLRAYNEQF

J: TRBJ1-2
V: TRBV9
CDR3: ASSVAGTLYGYT

J: TRBJ2-1
V: TRBV7-9
CDR3: ASSLLAGGPQEQF

J: TRBJ2-3
V: TRBV19
CDR3: ASSGGLAGTPSTDTQY

J: TRBJ1-2
V: TRBV3-1/TRBV3-2
CDR3: ASSQGPANYGYT

J: TRBJ2-1
V: TRBV27
CDR3: ASSLLPRTSSYNEQF

J: TRBJ2-3
V: TRBV11-2
CDR3: ASSLAPFTSGSTDTQY

J: TRBJ2-1
V: TRBV6-6
CDR3: ASTPRESYNEQF

J: TRBJ2-7
V: TRBV11-3
CDR3: ASSLGGDPYEQY